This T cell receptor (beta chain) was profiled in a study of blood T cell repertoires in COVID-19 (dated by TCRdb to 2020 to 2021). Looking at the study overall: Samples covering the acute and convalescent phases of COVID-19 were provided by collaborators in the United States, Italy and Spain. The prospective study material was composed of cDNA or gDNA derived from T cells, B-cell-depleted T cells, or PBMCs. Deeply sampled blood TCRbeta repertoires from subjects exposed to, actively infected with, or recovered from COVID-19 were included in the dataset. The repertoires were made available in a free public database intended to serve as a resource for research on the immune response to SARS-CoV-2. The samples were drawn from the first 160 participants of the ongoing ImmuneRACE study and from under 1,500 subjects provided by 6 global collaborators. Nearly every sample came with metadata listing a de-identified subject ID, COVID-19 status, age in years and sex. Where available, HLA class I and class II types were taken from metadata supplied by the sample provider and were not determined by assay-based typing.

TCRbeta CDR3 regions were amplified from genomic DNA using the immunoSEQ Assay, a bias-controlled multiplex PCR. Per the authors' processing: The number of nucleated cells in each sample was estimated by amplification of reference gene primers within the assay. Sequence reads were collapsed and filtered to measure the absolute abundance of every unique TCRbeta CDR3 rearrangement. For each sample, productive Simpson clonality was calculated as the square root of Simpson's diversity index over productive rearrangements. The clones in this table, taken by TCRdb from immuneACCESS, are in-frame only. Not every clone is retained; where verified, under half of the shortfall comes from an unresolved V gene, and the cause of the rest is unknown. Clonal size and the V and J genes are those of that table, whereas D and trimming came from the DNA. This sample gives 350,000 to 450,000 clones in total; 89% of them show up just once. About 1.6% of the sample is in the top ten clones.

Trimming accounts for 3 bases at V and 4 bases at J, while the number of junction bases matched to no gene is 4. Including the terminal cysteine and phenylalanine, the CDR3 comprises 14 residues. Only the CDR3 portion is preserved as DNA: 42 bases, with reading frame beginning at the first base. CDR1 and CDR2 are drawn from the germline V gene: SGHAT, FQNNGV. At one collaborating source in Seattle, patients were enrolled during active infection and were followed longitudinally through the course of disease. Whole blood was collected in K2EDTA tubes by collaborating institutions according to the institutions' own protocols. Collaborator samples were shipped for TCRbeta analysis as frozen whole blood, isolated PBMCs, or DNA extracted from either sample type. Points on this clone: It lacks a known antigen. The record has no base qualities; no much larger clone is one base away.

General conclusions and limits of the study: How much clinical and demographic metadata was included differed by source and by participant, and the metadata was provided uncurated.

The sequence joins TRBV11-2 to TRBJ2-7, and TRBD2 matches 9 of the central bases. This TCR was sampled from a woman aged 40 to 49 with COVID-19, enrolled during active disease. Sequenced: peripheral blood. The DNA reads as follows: TGTGCCAGCAGCTTTGTGGGACTAGCTTACGAGCAGTACTTC. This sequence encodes CASSFVGLAYEQYF. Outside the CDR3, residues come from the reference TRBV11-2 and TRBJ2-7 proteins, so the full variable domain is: EAGVAQSPRYKIIEKRQSVAFWCNPISGHATLYWYQQILGQGPKLLIQFQNNGVVDDSQLPKDRFSAERLKGVDSTLKIQPAKLEDSAVYLCASSFVGLAYEQYFGPGTRLTVT.